The text below deals with one TCR beta chain. Antigen: not known. The germline and genes are mouse ones. The read falls 4 residues short of the CDR3 end, and the missing part is taken from the germline J gene. This specimen includes other DNA sequences encoding the same CDR3. The CDR3 is 14 amino acids. V was cut by 0 bases and J by 3 bases, with 9 bases left in between. The V gene's germline CDR1 is NSHNY and CDR2 SYGAGN. TCR sequencing used cDNA made by reverse transcription of extracted RNA. The protocol was immunoSEQ multiplex PCR, while the TCRdb copy is restricted to in-frame clones and leaves out a portion. The sample presents approximately 110,000 clones, none singletons. The record originates from a study of CD8+ T cells in alopecia areata. On the study more broadly: Skin from roughly 6-13-month-old C3H/HeJ graft donors with spontaneous alopecia went to approximately 6-11-week-old female C3H/HeJ mice.

Study results and limitations: Affected lesional scalp, above all in alopecia totalis/universalis, was more clonal than normal scalp. Scalp samples also yield sequences from resident alphabeta T cells of normal skin.

This sequence joins TRBV13-1 and TRBJ1-2, with D possibly matching TRBD1 (6 bases). The sequenced sample consisted of lesional skin. The clonotype was recovered from a C3H/HeJ mouse with alopecia areata. The strain bears MHC haplotype H2-k. CDR3 residues: CASSDAGEDSDYTF. The DNA read from the CDR3 is TGTGCCAGCAGTGATGCAGGGGAAGACTCC.